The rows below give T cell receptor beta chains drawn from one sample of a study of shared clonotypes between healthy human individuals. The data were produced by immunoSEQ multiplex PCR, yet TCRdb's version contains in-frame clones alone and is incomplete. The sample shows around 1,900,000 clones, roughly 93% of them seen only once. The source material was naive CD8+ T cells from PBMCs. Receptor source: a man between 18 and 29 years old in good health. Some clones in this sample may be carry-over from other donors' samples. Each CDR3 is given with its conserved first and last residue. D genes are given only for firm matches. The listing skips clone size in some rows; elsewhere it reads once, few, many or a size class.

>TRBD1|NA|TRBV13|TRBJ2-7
TGTGCCAGCAGCGACGGGGACAGTGCCTACGAGCAGTACTTC
CASSDGDSAYEQYF
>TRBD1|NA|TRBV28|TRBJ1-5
TGTGCCAGCAGTTTTGGACAGGGAGCGAGCAATCAGCCCCAGCATTTT
CASSFGQGASNQPQHF
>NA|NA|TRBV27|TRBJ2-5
TGTGCCGCCTCTGCGGAAATGGGGCTCAGAGAGACCCAGTACTTC
CAASAEMGLRETQYF
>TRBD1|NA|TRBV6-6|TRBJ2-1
TGTGCCAGCAGTAGGGGACAGCCCTACAATGAGCAGTTCTTC
CASSRGQPYNEQFF
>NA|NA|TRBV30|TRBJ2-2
TGTGCCTGGGGAACAGGGAACACCGGGGAGCTGTTTTTT
CAWGTGNTGELFF
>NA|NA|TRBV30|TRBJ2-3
TGTGCCTGGATCCAGAGGGACTTTCTCACAGATACGCAGTATTTT
CAWIQRDFLTDTQYF
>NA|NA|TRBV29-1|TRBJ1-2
TGCAGCGCCTCACACTCTCTCTATGGCTACACCTTC
CSASHSLYGYTF
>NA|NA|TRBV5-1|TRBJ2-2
TGCGCCAGCAGTTTGGGGACAAACCTCCACGGGGAGCTGTTTTTT
CASSLGTNLHGELFF
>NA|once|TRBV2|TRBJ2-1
TGTGCCAGCAGGGACTCCTACAATGAGCAGTTCTTC
CASRDSYNEQFF
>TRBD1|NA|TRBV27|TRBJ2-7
TGTGCCAGCAGTCCAAGCCAGGGGGCCGTCGCCTACGAGCAGTACTTC
CASSPSQGAVAYEQYF
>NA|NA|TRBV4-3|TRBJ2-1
TGCGCCAGCAGCCAAGGGATTAGAGGGGACAATGAGCAGTTCTTC
CASSQGIRGDNEQFF
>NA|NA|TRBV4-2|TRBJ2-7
TGTGCCAGCAGCCAAGAGTTGATTAGCGGAGTTAGAGGAAACGAGCAGTACTTC
CASSQELISGVRGNEQYF
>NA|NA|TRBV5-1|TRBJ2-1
TGCGCCAGCACCCCAGGGGGGGTGAGCTCCTACAATGAGCAGTTCTTC
CASTPGGVSSYNEQFF
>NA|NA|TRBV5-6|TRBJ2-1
TGTGCCAGCAGCTTCGGACAAGAACACAATGAGCAGTTCTTC
CASSFGQEHNEQFF
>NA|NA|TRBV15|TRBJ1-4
TGTGCCAGCAGTACAGGGTGGAGGACAACTAATGAAAAACTGTTTTTT
CASSTGWRTTNEKLFF
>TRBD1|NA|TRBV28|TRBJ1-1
TGTGCCAGCAGTCACGTGACAGGGGCAGGGACTGAAGCTTTCTTT
CASSHVTGAGTEAFF
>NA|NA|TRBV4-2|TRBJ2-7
TGTGCCAGCAGCCATGGACGTAAACCCTACGAGCAGTACTTC
CASSHGRKPYEQYF
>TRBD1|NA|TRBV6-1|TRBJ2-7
TGTGCCAGCAGTGAATTGGGACAGGGATCCTACGAGCAGTACTTC
CASSELGQGSYEQYF
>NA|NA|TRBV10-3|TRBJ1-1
TGTGCCATCAGTGAGTATGAGGGGGTCTCGGCTTTCTTT
CAISEYEGVSAFF
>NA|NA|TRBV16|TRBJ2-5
TGTGCCAGCAGCCAATTCAACGGCCAAGAGACCCAGTACTTC
CASSQFNGQETQYF
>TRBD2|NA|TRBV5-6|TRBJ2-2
TGTGCCAGCAGCTCCCGTATTTCGAGCGGGAGGACCGGGGAGCTGTTTTTT
CASSSRISSGRTGELFF
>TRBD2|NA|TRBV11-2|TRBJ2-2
TGTGCCAGCAGCCGGGGACTAAGCGGGAGGGCCGGCGGGGAGCTGTTTTTT
CASSRGLSGRAGGELFF
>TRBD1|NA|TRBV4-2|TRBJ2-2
TGTGCCAGCAGCCCATTCTTGGGAGGGACAGGGGAAGGAGCGGTTCCCGGGGAGCTGTTTTTT
CASSPFLGGTGEGAVPGELFF
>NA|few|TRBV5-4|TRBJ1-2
TGTGCCAGCAGCTTGGGGAACACTAACTATGGCTACACCTTC
CASSLGNTNYGYTF
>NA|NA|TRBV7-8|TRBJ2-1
TGTGCCAGCAGCCTGTATTGGGACAATGAGCAGTTCTTC
CASSLYWDNEQFF
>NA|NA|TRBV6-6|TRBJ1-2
TGTGCCAGCAGTTACCCAGGGACGGACTATGGCTACACCTTC
CASSYPGTDYGYTF
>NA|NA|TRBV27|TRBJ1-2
TGTGCCAGCAGCCGTACGCAGGGGTACTATGGCTACACCTTC
CASSRTQGYYGYTF
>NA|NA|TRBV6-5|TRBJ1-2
TGTGCCAGCAGGACCTGGGACCTCTATGGCTACACCTTC
CASRTWDLYGYTF
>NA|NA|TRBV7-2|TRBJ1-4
TGTGCCAGCAGCTTGATCCCCGGGGGCCGTGAAAAACTGTTTTTT
CASSLIPGGREKLFF
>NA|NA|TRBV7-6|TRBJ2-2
TGTGCCAGCAGCTTAACAGCCGGGGAGCTGTTTTTT
CASSLTAGELFF